Each of the 13 T cell receptor beta chains below was sequenced from the same sample in a study of CD8+ T cells in alopecia areata. RNA was extracted and reverse transcribed into cDNA as the sequencing template. Produced via immunoSEQ multiplex PCR; TCRdb's table is partial and in-frame only. There are 95,000 to 100,000 clones in the sample; 60% to 65% occur only once, and 15% lies in the top ten. This sample's treatment: oral pan-JAK inhibitor, 5-10 mg twice daily. The sample was CD8+ T cells sorted from blood, taken at week 4, from a patient treated with tofacitinib. The source of these receptors is a human donor with alopecia areata.

The chain uses TRBV15 and TRBJ2-1, with D possibly TRBD2 on 5 matching bases. V was clipped by 3 bases and J by 6 bases, with 9 bases between them. Germline CDR1 is LNHNV and CDR2 is YYDKDF (reference sequence). The CDR3 is 13 residues long. The CDR3 DNA reads TGTGCCACCAGCAGTAGTAGCGTCAATGAGCAGTTCTTC. It specifies CATSSSSVNEQFF.

This clone was seen a few times. J is TRBJ1-5 and V is TRBV23-1; 9 bases map to TRBD1. TRBV23-1 is sorted into the ORF group, with uncertain function. The V segment lost 2 bases and the J segment 9 bases; nucleotides outside the gene matches: 8. The CDR3 is 15 residues long. CDR3 sequence: CASSQKEDRGRPQHF. The CDR3 DNA follows: TGCGCCAGCAGTCAAAAGGAGGACAGGGGTCGGCCCCAGCATTTT.

This sequence joins TRBV11-2 and TRBJ2-7; tentative D call: TRBD1 (5 bases). The CDR3 sequence is 13 residues long. V was clipped by 1 base and J by 4 bases, with 8 bases between them. CDR1 is SGHAT and CDR2 is FQNNGV in the germline V gene. CDR3 sequence reads: CASSLVQGYEQYF. CDR3 DNA sequence: TGTGCCAGCAGCTTAGTCCAGGGTTACGAGCAGTACTTC.

The chain recombines TRBV7-2 with TRBJ2-3, with D maybe TRBD2 (6 bases). Deletions cut 2 bases from V and 5 bases from J, with 14 bases between. The CDR3 contains 15 residues. The germline V gene has CDR1 SGHTA and CDR2 FQGNSA. The chain's CDR3 is CASSLLPGGIDTQYF. In nucleotides, the CDR3 is TGTGCCAGCAGCTTATTGCCCGGGGGAATAGATACGCAGTATTTT.

This clone was seen only a few times. The V gene is TRBV7-2, the J gene TRBJ2-5; 10 bases match TRBD2. The trim removed 4 bases at V and 5 bases at J, leaving 7 bases unmatched. The CDR3 has 15 amino acids. Germline CDR1 reads SGHTA; CDR2 reads FQGNSA. CDR3 sequence reads: CASSSASGSRETQYF. The CDR3 coding sequence is TGTGCCAGCAGCTCGGCTAGCGGGAGCCGGGAGACCCAGTACTTC.

The chain is built from TRBV2 and TRBJ2-7; D perhaps matches TRBD2 (6 bases). The CDR3 totals 10 residues. The germline V gene has CDR1 SNHLY and CDR2 FYNNEI. V lost 6 bases to trimming and J lost 7 bases, with 7 bases between them. The CDR3 loop is CASREGEQYF. The CDR3 DNA reads as TGTGCCAGCAGGGAGGGGGAGCAGTACTTC.

V is TRBV7-2 and J is TRBJ1-5; possibly TRBD1 for D (5 bases). Deletions cut 2 bases from V and 2 bases from J, with 13 bases between. The germline gives CDR1 SGHTA, CDR2 FQGNSA. The length of the CDR3 is 16 residues. In DNA form, the CDR3 reads TGTGCCAGCAGCTTAACAGGAGGATTCGGCAATCAGCCCCAGCATTTT. Protein: CASSLTGGFGNQPQHF.

CDR3 residues: CASSTRDRMNTEAFF. CDR3 DNA sequence: TGTGCCAGCAGCACCCGGGACAGGATGAACACTGAAGCTTTCTTT. V usage is TRBV13 and J usage is TRBJ1-1; 8 nucleotides match TRBD1. This CDR3 region has 15 residues. CDR1 and CDR2 (germline): PRHDT, FYEKMQ (reference sequence). The J segment lost 0 bases and the V segment lost 5 bases, leaving 5 bases of the junction unmatched.

The J gene is TRBJ2-1, the V gene TRBV6-5; 8 nucleotides align to TRBD2. Germline V gene data show CDR1 as MNHEY and CDR2 as SVGAGI. This CDR3 region has 14 residues. The V segment lost 7 bases and the J segment 5 bases; nucleotides outside the gene matches: 7. This CDR3 reads CASTPAGVNNEQFF. Written as DNA, the CDR3 is TGTGCCAGCACGCCAGCGGGAGTCAACAATGAGCAGTTCTTC.

The chain uses TRBV29-1 and TRBJ1-1, with D hard to call. CDR1 is SQVTM and CDR2 is ANQGSEA in the germline V gene. The CDR3 is 12 residues long. V shed 0 bases and J shed 9 bases, with 11 bases lying between them. CDR3 coding DNA: TGCAGCGTTGAAGATAGATGCAGGAAAGCTTTCTTT. It encodes CSVEDRCRKAFF.

This sequence joins TRBV11-2 and TRBJ2-1; D may be TRBD2 (5 bases). The CDR3 has 14 amino acids. The ends were cut back, 5 bases at V and 7 bases at J, with 15 bases in the middle. Germline loops: CDR1 SGHAT, CDR2 FQNNGV. For the CDR3, the DNA is TGTGCCAGCAGCCCCCGAGGGAGCCCAAATGAGCAGTTCTTC. Protein: CASSPRGSPNEQFF. The whole variable domain, filled in from reference TRBV11-2 and TRBJ2-1, reads EAGVAQSPRYKIIEKRQSVAFWCNPISGHATLYWYQQILGQGPKLLIQFQNNGVVDDSQLPKDRFSAERLKGVDSTLKIQPAKLEDSAVYLCASSPRGSPNEQFFGPGTRLTVL.

This clone was detected once. The gene calls are TRBV30 and TRBJ1-2; D ambiguous. The V end lost 2 bases, the J end lost 4 bases, and 8 bases lay between the germline ends. CDR3 length: 12 amino acids. CDR1 is GTSNPN and CDR2 is SVGIG in the germline V gene (reference sequence). As DNA, the CDR3 is TGTGCCTGGAGTAAGTCCCCCTATGGCTACACCTTC. Its translation is CAWSKSPYGYTF. The variable domain in full, completed from reference TRBV30 and TRBJ1-2, reads SQTIHQWPATLVQPVGSPLSLECTVEGTSNPNLYWYRQAAGRGLQLLFYSVGIGQISSEVPQNLSASRPQDRQFILSSKKLLLSDSGFYLCAWSKSPYGYTFGSGTRLTVV.

This clone turned up a few times. The V call is TRBV5-6, the J call TRBJ1-5; D unclear. CDR3 length equals 14 residues. The V and J ends lost 3 bases and 3 bases respectively, with 10 bases between them. CDR1 SGHDT and CDR2 YYEEEE come from the germline V gene. This CDR3 is CASSSTATNQPQHF. In DNA, the CDR3 is TGTGCCAGCAGCTCAACAGCGACCAATCAGCCCCAGCATTTT. Based on the CDR3 plus reference TRBV5-6 and TRBJ1-5, the full variable domain is DAGVTQSPTHLIKTRGQQVTLRCSPKSGHDTVSWYQQALGQGPQFIFQYYEEEERQRGNFPDRFSGHQFPNYSSELNVNALLLGDSALYLCASSSTATNQPQHFGDGTRLSIL.